This T cell receptor beta chain was obtained from a study of T-cell reconstitution after alpha-beta-depleted transplantation in children. Study findings and constraints: There were reportedly several hundred expanded graft clones from which alpha-beta T cells came about two months after transplant.

The V end lost 3 bases, the J end lost 7 bases, and 18 bases lay between the germline ends. Germline assignment: CDR1 LGHDT and CDR2 YNNKEL (reference sequence). The CDR3 totals 16 residues. Turning to this clonotype: Its specificity is not known.

Preparation of the TCRbeta library used unique molecular identifiers. TCRdb re-derived calls from the PCR reads in MiXCR, one entry per CDR3 protein. This table has 250,000 to 400,000 distinct CDR3 sequences, 23% appearing once. Sequences were derived from PBMCs, mostly from graft donor cells, sampled 180 days after TCRalphabeta/CD19-depleted stem cell transplant. The chain carries TRBV3-1 and TRBJ2-2, with a tentative D call TRBD1 (5 bases). This TCR was sampled from a male patient aged 5 to 17 who had a stem cell transplant for acute lymphoblastic leukemia, so the T cells may come from the graft donor. CDR3 sequence: CASSQPRANVGGELFF. CDR3 DNA sequence: TGTGCCAGCAGCCAGCCCAGGGCTAACGTAGGCGGGGAGCTGTTTTTT. The full variable domain, its missing parts supplied by reference TRBV3-1 and TRBJ2-2, is DTAVSQTPKYLVTQMGNDKSIKCEQNLGHDTMYWYKQDSKKFLKIMFSYNNKELIINETVPNRFSPKSPDKAHLNLHINSLELGDSAVYFCASSQPRANVGGELFFGEGSRLTVL.